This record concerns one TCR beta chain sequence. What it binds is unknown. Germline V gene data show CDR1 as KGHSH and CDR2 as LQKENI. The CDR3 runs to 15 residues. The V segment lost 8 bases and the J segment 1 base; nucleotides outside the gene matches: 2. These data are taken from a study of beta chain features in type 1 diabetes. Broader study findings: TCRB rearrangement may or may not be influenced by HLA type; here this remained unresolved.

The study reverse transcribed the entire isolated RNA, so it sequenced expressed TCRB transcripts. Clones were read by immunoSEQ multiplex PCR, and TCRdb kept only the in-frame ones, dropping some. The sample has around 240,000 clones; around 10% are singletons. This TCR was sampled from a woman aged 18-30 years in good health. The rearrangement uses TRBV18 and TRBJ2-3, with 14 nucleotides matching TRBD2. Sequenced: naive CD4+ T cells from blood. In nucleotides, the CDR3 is TGTGCCAGCCCGGGACTAGCGGGGGGCACAGATACGCAGTATTTT. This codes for CASPGLAGGTDTQYF.